Listed below are T cell receptor beta chains from one sample, sequenced in a study of blood T cell repertoires in COVID-19. Assay: immunoSEQ multiplex PCR; the TCRdb copy retains only in-frame clones and omits some. The table records fewer than 250,000 clones, 85% to 90% of them present only once. Sequenced input: peripheral blood. These receptors all come from a man aged 60 to 75 with acute or convalescent COVID-19. Both conserved end residues are part of each CDR3. Each record gives: CDR3 DNA, CDR3 protein, J gene, V gene, clone size, D gene. A D gene is named only where the DNA matches it firmly. Clone size is not always given. Where it is, it says once, few, many or a class for expanded clones.

TGTGCCAGCAGCCCGACGCGGACAGTGAACACTGAAGCTTTCTTT CASSPTRTVNTEAFF TRBJ1-1 TRBV7-2 few NA
TGTGCCAGTAGTATTGGGCAGGAACGCACAGATACGCAGTATTTT CASSIGQERTDTQYF TRBJ2-3 TRBV19 NA NA
TGCGCCAGCAGTGAGCGGGGGGATAGCAATCAGCCCCAGCATTTT CASSERGDSNQPQHF TRBJ1-5 TRBV10-1 NA NA
TGTGCCAGCAGTCAAGGACACCTACGGACCGGGGAGCTGTTTTTT CASSQGHLRTGELFF TRBJ2-2 TRBV6-2/TRBV6-3 NA NA
TGTGCCAGCAGCCCGGGTCTAGGTAGGCAGCCCCAGCATTTT CASSPGLGRQPQHF TRBJ1-5 TRBV3-1/TRBV3-2 once NA
TGTGCCAGCAGCTTGGTTCAGACTTACAATGAGCAGTTCTTC CASSLVQTYNEQFF TRBJ2-1 TRBV5-8 NA NA
TGTGCTAGTAGTGGTCAGGCTAAGTACAATGAGCAGTTCTTC CASSGQAKYNEQFF TRBJ2-1 TRBV12-5 few NA
TGTGCCAGCAGCTTTGGGACAGGGGTCGGAAACACCATATATTTT CASSFGTGVGNTIYF TRBJ1-3 TRBV7-2 NA TRBD1
TGTGCCAGCAGTTACTCAGGGGACATCCCTACCTACGAGCAGTACTTC CASSYSGDIPTYEQYF TRBJ2-7 TRBV6-2/TRBV6-3 NA NA
TGTGCCAGCAGCTTAGGCGTAGGAGGTAATTCACCCCTCCACTTT CASSLGVGGNSPLHF TRBJ1-6 TRBV7-9 few NA
TGTGCCAGCAGCCGAAACACCGGGACAGGAAGCAATCAGCCCCAGCATTTT CASSRNTGTGSNQPQHF TRBJ1-5 TRBV6-6 NA TRBD1
TGTGCCAGCAGTCTAGCGGGGACCTACGAGCAGTACTTC CASSLAGTYEQYF TRBJ2-7 TRBV6-5 NA TRBD2
TGTGCCAGCAGCTTATTGGGCAGGGGACCCCAAGAGACCCAGTACTTC CASSLLGRGPQETQYF TRBJ2-5 TRBV7-3 NA NA
TGCAGCTCAAGACAGGGGAACCACGAGCAGTACTTC CSSRQGNHEQYF TRBJ2-7 TRBV29-1 NA TRBD1
TGTGCCAGCAGTTACCTAGCCGGGGGTGGGGAGCTGTTTTTT CASSYLAGGGELFF TRBJ2-2 TRBV6-2/TRBV6-3 NA NA
TGCGCCAGCAGCATGGGACAGATATTCAACAATGAGCAGTTCTTC CASSMGQIFNNEQFF TRBJ2-1 TRBV5-1 NA TRBD1
TGCAGCGTGAATGGGGGAACAGGGGGTCCCACTGAAGCTTTCTTT CSVNGGTGGPTEAFF TRBJ1-1 TRBV29-1 once TRBD1
TGTGCCAGTAGTCGAGAGGGATGGAACACTGAAGCTTTCTTT CASSREGWNTEAFF TRBJ1-1 TRBV19 NA NA
TGTGCCAGCAGCGGCCGGGACAGGTTCACAGATACGCAGTATTTT CASSGRDRFTDTQYF TRBJ2-3 TRBV9 NA TRBD1
TGTGCCAGCAGTGAGTGGGGGCTTCTAGATAATTCACCCCTCCACTTT CASSEWGLLDNSPLHF TRBJ1-6 TRBV6-1 NA NA
TGCGCCTCGCCATCACCCAGGGACTCTGGAAACACCATATATTTT CASPSPRDSGNTIYF TRBJ1-3 TRBV5-1 NA NA
TGCGCCAGCAGTCAATCGGAGTCAGGGCCACTTTCTGGGGCCAACGTCCTGACTTTC CASSQSESGPLSGANVLTF TRBJ2-6 TRBV23-1 NA NA
TGTGCCAGCCTACGACAGCCCAATCAGCCCCAGCATTTT CASLRQPNQPQHF TRBJ1-5 TRBV6-5 NA NA
TGTGCCAGCTCACCTACCCAGGGGGCGGATGGCTACACCTTC CASSPTQGADGYTF TRBJ1-2 TRBV18 NA TRBD1
TGCGCCAGCAGCCCTCGGTCGGGGGAATACGAGCAGTACTTC CASSPRSGEYEQYF TRBJ2-7 TRBV4-1 NA NA
TGTGCCAGCAGTGGATGGACAGGGCGGGCAGAAGCTTTCTTT CASSGWTGRAEAFF TRBJ1-1 TRBV27 NA TRBD1
TGTGCCAGCAGCCAGAGGGAACTCTTGAACACTGAAGCTTTCTTT CASSQRELLNTEAFF TRBJ1-1 TRBV7-9 NA NA
TGTGCCAGCAGATACTACAAGTTGGAGACCCAGTACTTC CASRYYKLETQYF TRBJ2-5 TRBV7-8 NA NA
TGCGCCAGCACGCCGGGACAGAGTTCCTACGAGCAGTACTTC CASTPGQSSYEQYF TRBJ2-7 TRBV5-1 NA TRBD1
TGTGCCAGCAAACGGAGCAGAGATCACAAAAACATTCAGTACTTC CASKRSRDHKNIQYF TRBJ2-4 TRBV6-5 NA NA
TGTGCCAGTACGCCTTTACCGGGACAGGGAGGGTATGGCTACACCTTC CASTPLPGQGGYGYTF TRBJ1-2 TRBV19 NA TRBD1
TGTGCCAGCAGTGGCGGGCGGAACTATGGCTACACCTTC CASSGGRNYGYTF TRBJ1-2 TRBV12-3/TRBV12-4 NA NA
TGCAGCGTCGCCGGGAAGGGGGCCGGGGAGCTGTTTTTT CSVAGKGAGELFF TRBJ2-2 TRBV29-1 NA NA
TGTGCCAGCAGCCCGCAGAGGCAAGAGACCCAGTACTTC CASSPQRQETQYF TRBJ2-5 TRBV7-2 NA NA
TGTGCCAGCAGTGACACGTTAGCTACGCAGTATTTT CASSDTLATQYF TRBJ2-3 TRBV2 NA NA
TGCGCCAGCAGCCGAGGACCGGGACAGCTAAATTCACCCCTCCACTTT CASSRGPGQLNSPLHF TRBJ1-6 TRBV4-3 NA TRBD1
TGTGCCAGCAGCTTTCCTCTCGGAGAGGCCGGAAGGGCCAAAAACATTCAGTACTTC CASSFPLGEAGRAKNIQYF TRBJ2-4 TRBV7-8 NA NA
TGTGCCAGCCGGAGTGGGCGGGGGCATTACAATGAGCAGTTCTTC CASRSGRGHYNEQFF TRBJ2-1 TRBV2 NA NA